This is a list of T cell receptor beta chains from one sample in a study of blood T cell repertoires in COVID-19. Profiling relied on immunoSEQ multiplex PCR, and the TCRdb table lists in-frame clones only, not all of them. The table records some 270,000 clones, less than 90% of them present only once. The sample was peripheral blood. Source of these receptors: a woman aged 40 to 50 who had recovered from COVID-19. The CDR3 runs from the conserved cysteine through the conserved F or W. A D gene is named only where the DNA matches it firmly. A clone size is listed for some rows: how often the clone was seen (once, few, many), or a class if it is expanded.

>TRBJ1-5|TRBD1|TRBV4-1|14|.
CASSQGQGYQPQHF
TGCGCCAGCAGCCAGGGACAGGGCTATCAGCCCCAGCATTTT
>TRBJ1-2|.|TRBV5-1|16|.
CASSGGGDGTNYGYTF
TGCGCCAGCAGCGGAGGAGGGGACGGCACTAACTATGGCTACACCTTC
>TRBJ2-5|TRBD1|TRBV5-6|14|.
CASSFGTGVETQYF
TGTGCCAGCAGCTTCGGGACAGGGGTAGAGACCCAGTACTTC
>TRBJ2-1|TRBD2|TRBV6-5|15|.
CASSLRLASYNEQFF
TGTGCCAGCAGCCTTCGACTAGCTTCCTACAATGAGCAGTTCTTC
>TRBJ1-1|.|TRBV7-9|13|.
CASSFSGSTEAFF
TGTGCCAGCAGCTTTTCAGGGTCCACTGAAGCTTTCTTT
>TRBJ1-1|.|TRBV18|13|.
CASSMGENTEAFF
TGTGCCAGCTCAATGGGAGAGAACACTGAAGCTTTCTTT
>TRBJ2-2|TRBD1|TRBV15|15|.
CATSKGQGIMGELFF
TGTGCCACCAGCAAGGGACAGGGTATCATGGGGGAGCTGTTTTTT
>TRBJ1-2|TRBD1|TRBV6-5|14|.
CASRTDRVDYGYTF
TGTGCCAGCAGGACGGACAGGGTTGACTATGGCTACACCTTC
>TRBJ2-2|.|TRBV6-5|12|.
CARPGCTGELFF
TGTGCCCGCCCGGGGTGCACCGGGGAGCTGTTTTTT
>TRBJ1-5|TRBD1|TRBV18|14|.
CASSGQGADQPQHF
TGTGCCAGCTCAGGTCAGGGGGCGGATCAGCCCCAGCATTTT
>TRBJ1-1|.|TRBV29-1|11|.
CSVTGHPEAFF
TGCAGCGTTACGGGACATCCTGAAGCTTTCTTT
>TRBJ2-3|TRBD1|TRBV29-1|14|.
CSVDPMREQGSQYF
TGCAGCGTTGATCCGATGAGGGAACAGGGGTCGCAGTATTTT
>TRBJ2-7|.|TRBV5-5|13|.
CASSWDLNYEQYF
TGTGCCAGCAGCTGGGACTTAAACTACGAGCAGTACTTC
>TRBJ1-1|.|TRBV28|13|once
CASSPRVVTEAFF
TGTGCCAGCAGTCCCCGCGTTGTCACTGAAGCTTTCTTT
>TRBJ2-1|.|TRBV2|15|.
CASSEFGGSYNEQFF
TGTGCCAGCAGTGAGTTCGGGGGTTCCTACAATGAGCAGTTCTTC
>TRBJ1-6|.|TRBV5-1|13|.
CASSLPDNSPLHF
TGCGCCAGCAGCTTGCCGGATAATTCACCCCTCCACTTT
>TRBJ1-2|.|TRBV27|13|.
CATWGREDYGYTF
TGTGCCACATGGGGCAGGGAGGACTATGGCTACACCTTC